This T cell receptor (beta chain) comes out of a study of blood T cell repertoires in COVID-19. Study overall: Nucleic acid was either cDNA or gDNA, and it came from T cells, B-cell-depleted T cells, or PBMCs.

The CDR3 has 15 residues. Trimming removed 6 bases from V and 0 bases from J, with 12 bases in between. Per germline, CDR1 MNHEY and CDR2 SMNVEV (reference sequence). Original analysis: Estimated nucleated cell counts came from reference gene primer amplification. Measured with immunoSEQ multiplex PCR; TCRdb has only the in-frame clones, and not every one. From that table come the V and J calls and clone size; the DNA was used to work out D and trimming. Of approximately 300,000 clones listed, over 70% were seen once; the top ten hold about 1.2%. The sequenced material came from peripheral blood. The clonotype was recovered from a woman between 50 and 59 years old with acute or convalescent COVID-19. The chain is built from TRBV27 and TRBJ1-3; D may be TRBD1 (5 bases). The CDR3 DNA reads as TGTGCCAGCAGGGCGGGGGGAGGCTCTGGAAACACCATATATTTT. Protein product: CASRAGGGSGNTIYF.